The 31 T cell receptor beta chains presented below share a single source sample, sequenced in a study of CD4 T cells in relation to SARS-CoV-2 and coronaviruses. CD4+ T cells from unexposed donors were obtained before the COVID-19 pandemic (2011-2018). Isolation of CD4+ T cells took place after approximately 11 days in culture. Some clones are missing from TCRdb's copy, which holds only in-frame ones; the method was immunoSEQ multiplex PCR. The table includes more than 20,000 clones, 65% to 85% detected once. These receptors have no known antigen. Sequences were obtained from CD4+ T cells from PBMCs, cultured in vitro. These receptor sequences come from a human donor in good health.

On this clone: Mismatch with germline at one junction end may stem from a read error. The chain combines TRBV10-3 with TRBJ1-5; maybe TRBD1 (6 bases). This CDR3 region has 15 residues. The germline gives CDR1 ENHRY, CDR2 SYGVKD. This chain's CDR3 is CAINEGGPSNQPQHF. In DNA, the CDR3 is TGTGCCATCAATGAGGGGGGCCCTAGTAATCAGCCCCAGCATTTT.

V gene TRBV19 combines with J gene TRBJ2-7, with 12 bases fitting TRBD2. Germline V CDR1 and CDR2: LNHDA, SQIVND (reference sequence). CDR3 length equals 15 residues. Germline trimming cut 2 bases from V and 4 bases from J; bases unmatched to any gene: 3. CDR3 in amino acids: CASSIRTSGEYEQYF. The CDR3 coding sequence is TGTGCCAGTAGTATAAGGACTAGCGGGGAATACGAGCAGTACTTC.

This sequence joins TRBV19 and TRBJ2-7, with 14 positions matching TRBD2. Trimming at V came to 6 bases and at J to 4 bases, leaving 8 bases not matched to a gene. This CDR3 is built from 16 residues. Germline V lookup: CDR1 LNHDA, CDR2 SQIVND (reference sequence). The CDR3 bases are TGTGCCAGTAGCATGACTAGCGGGAGGGCCGAGTACGAGCAGTACTTC. Its protein is CASSMTSGRAEYEQYF.

The J gene is TRBJ1-2, the V gene TRBV7-2; tentatively, D is TRBD1 (5 bases). The CDR3 extends over 13 amino acids. V shed 8 bases and J shed 13 bases, with 23 bases lying between them. Germline V gene data show CDR1 as SGHTA and CDR2 as FQGNSA. The CDR3 DNA reads as TGTGCCAGCGGATCCGAGGGGATCCCAGGTTTCACCTTC. Protein product: CASGSEGIPGFTF.

The genes are TRBV4-2 and TRBJ2-5, with TRBD1 matching over 7 bases. CDR1 LGHNA and CDR2 YNFKEQ come from the germline V gene. J lost 5 bases, V lost 0 bases, and 6 bases had no gene match. CDR3 length equals 15 residues. The CDR3: CASSQEQGRWETQYF. As DNA, the CDR3 is TGTGCCAGCAGCCAAGAACAGGGGCGCTGGGAGACCCAGTACTTC.

The V and J genes are TRBV12-3 or TRBV12-4 and TRBJ1-1; D might be TRBD1 (5 bases). The CDR3 length is 13 residues. V was pared by 2 bases and J by 6 bases, with 10 bases between. The CDR3 reads CASSLQGRAEAFF. The CDR3 DNA follows: TGTGCCAGCAGTTTACAGGGTCGGGCTGAAGCTTTCTTT.

The gene calls are TRBV15 and TRBJ1-5, with unresolved D. V lost 0 bases and J 11 bases, leaving 17 bases between the germline ends. The CDR3 consists of 15 residues. CDR1 and CDR2 from the germline V gene are LNHNV and YYDKDF (reference sequence). CDR3 nucleotides: TGTGCCACCAGCAGAGATCGGCGGTTCAATGGAGCCCAGCATTTT. It is translated as CATSRDRRFNGAQHF.

This chain joins TRBV4-3 and TRBJ2-7; D is possibly TRBD1 or TRBD2 (5 bases each). V was pared by 0 bases and J by 10 bases, with 10 bases between. Germline CDR1 reads LGHNA; CDR2 reads YSLEER. The CDR3 totals 12 residues. The chain's CDR3 is CASSQDEGSQYF. The CDR3 DNA reads TGCGCCAGCAGCCAAGATGAGGGGTCCCAGTACTTC.

This chain uses TRBV5-6 with TRBJ1-1; 7 nucleotides agree with TRBD1. Germline V gene data show CDR1 as SGHDT and CDR2 as YYEEEE. This CDR3 comprises 14 residues. V lost 2 bases and J lost 6; bases outside the gene matches: 7. CDR3 coding DNA: TGTGCCAGCAGCTTAGGGGTAGGGGGCTCTGAAGCTTTCTTT. It codes for CASSLGVGGSEAFF. The entire variable domain, with the rest obtained from reference TRBV5-6 and TRBJ1-1, is as follows: DAGVTQSPTHLIKTRGQQVTLRCSPKSGHDTVSWYQQALGQGPQFIFQYYEEEERQRGNFPDRFSGHQFPNYSSELNVNALLLGDSALYLCASSLGVGGSEAFFGQGTRLTVV.

V gene TRBV7-9 combines with J gene TRBJ1-1, with D possibly being TRBD1 (5 bases). V was shortened by 5 bases and J by 1 base, with 14 bases between the two germline ends. This CDR3 is built from 15 residues. Germline loops: CDR1 SEHNR, CDR2 FQNEAQ (reference sequence). CDR3 sequence: CASSKLQEKNTEAFF. Written as DNA, the CDR3 is TGTGCCAGCAGCAAATTACAGGAGAAGAACACTGAAGCTTTCTTT.

CDR3 in amino acids: CASSADRFGEQFF. Here the CDR3 DNA reads TGTGCCAGCAGCGCGGACAGGTTCGGGGAGCAGTTCTTC. The chain uses TRBV7-9 and TRBJ2-1; 7 bases agree with TRBD1. This CDR3 has 13 amino acids. V was pared by 5 bases and J by 10 bases, with 8 bases of the junction left unmatched. Germline-derived CDR1 and CDR2 are SEHNR and FQNEAQ (reference sequence).

The chain joins TRBV9 to TRBJ2-1, with 10 bases that match TRBD2. The CDR3 length is 15 residues. The V gene's germline CDR1 is SGDLS and CDR2 YYNGEE. The trim removed 3 bases at V and 9 bases at J, leaving 9 bases unmatched. The CDR3 here is CASSGPAGGPLEQFF. CDR3 nucleotides: TGTGCCAGCAGCGGACCAGCGGGAGGGCCTCTTGAGCAGTTCTTC.

The chain couples TRBV4-2 to TRBJ2-4; 9 bases are a match to TRBD2. This CDR3 spans 16 amino acids. CDR1 LGHNA and CDR2 YNFKEQ come from the germline V gene. The ends lost 3 bases at V and 6 bases at J; junction bases unmatched: 9. This CDR3 is CASSHGETSGRNIQYF. DNA of the CDR3: TGTGCCAGCAGCCATGGTGAGACTAGCGGTAGAAACATTCAGTACTTC.

V usage is TRBV6-2 or TRBV6-3 and J usage is TRBJ2-7; D is undetermined. The CDR3 has 13 residues. Looked up from germline, CDR1 is MNHEY and CDR2 is SVGEGT. V was shortened by 2 bases and J by 3 bases, with 8 bases between the two germline ends. This CDR3 reads CASSYQNSYEQYF. Here the CDR3 DNA reads TGTGCCAGCAGTTACCAGAACAGCTACGAGCAGTACTTC.

The genes are TRBV7-9 and TRBJ2-5; TRBD2 aligns across 11 bases. The CDR3 runs 14 residues. In germline, CDR1 is SEHNR, CDR2 FQNEAQ (reference sequence). V was pared by 5 bases and J by 5 bases, with 4 bases of the junction left unmatched. The CDR3: CASSLLAGVETQYF. The CDR3 coding sequence is TGTGCCAGCAGCCTACTAGCGGGAGTGGAGACCCAGTACTTC.

V is TRBV19 and J is TRBJ1-1; 7 nucleotides agree with TRBD1. Germline assignment: CDR1 LNHDA and CDR2 SQIVND (reference sequence). The V segment lost 10 bases and the J segment 0 bases; nucleotides outside the gene matches: 5. This CDR3 has 13 amino acids. The CDR3 coding sequence is TGTGCCACTCAGGGACAGTTGAACACTGAAGCTTTCTTT. Amino acids: CATQGQLNTEAFF.

This clone showed up just a few times. V usage is TRBV11-2 and J usage is TRBJ1-1, with 7 bases matching TRBD1. The CDR3 contains 16 residues. Germline CDR1 is SGHAT and CDR2 is FQNNGV. V lost 5 bases to trimming and J lost 0 bases; unmatched junction nucleotides: 9. The CDR3 DNA is TGTGCCAGCAGCCCCTTCACAGGGGCGATGAACACTGAAGCTTTCTTT. It codes for CASSPFTGAMNTEAFF.

This clone was picked up one time. This chain links TRBV2 with TRBJ2-3, with 7 bases matching TRBD2. The J segment lost 0 bases and the V segment lost 8 bases, leaving 5 bases of the junction unmatched. The CDR3 covers 14 residues. Looked up from germline, CDR1 is SNHLY and CDR2 is FYNNEI. CDR3 nucleotide sequence: TGTGCCAGCGGGGGGACTACCAGCACAGATACGCAGTATTTT. It encodes CASGGTTSTDTQYF.

The chain combines TRBV7-2 with TRBJ2-2, with D possibly matching TRBD1 (6 bases). V gave up 4 bases and J gave up 4 bases, with 19 bases separating them. Per germline, CDR1 SGHTA and CDR2 FQGNSA. The CDR3 is made up of 17 amino acids. Here the CDR3 reads CASSWERQVATTGELFF. CDR3 sequence (DNA): TGTGCCAGCAGCTGGGAGCGACAGGTGGCGACCACCGGGGAGCTGTTTTTT.

The chain joins TRBV18 to TRBJ2-5; 9 bases fit TRBD1. V trimming: 0 bases; J trimming: 5 bases; junction bases outside the gene matches: 7. Germline V gene data show CDR1 as KGHSH and CDR2 as LQKENI. The CDR3 is made up of 16 amino acids. The CDR3 region is CASSPPVGTGRETQYF. The CDR3 DNA reads TGTGCCAGCTCACCACCGGTCGGGACAGGGCGGGAGACCCAGTACTTC.

This chain links TRBV2 with TRBJ1-1; 7 nucleotides line up with TRBD1. V lost 5 bases and J lost 3; bases outside the gene matches: 6. Germline V gene data show CDR1 as SNHLY and CDR2 as FYNNEI. CDR3 length equals 14 residues. CDR3 coding DNA: TGTGCCAGCAGTATGGGACAGAGACACACTGAAGCTTTCTTT. Protein product: CASSMGQRHTEAFF.

This clone was seen a few times. The chain has TRBV7-2 and TRBJ2-2, with TRBD1 as a possible D gene (5 bases). Germline CDR1 is SGHTA and CDR2 is FQGNSA. CDR3 length equals 16 residues. Trimming left V 4 bases short and J 1 base short, with 13 bases between. CDR3 bases: TGTGCCAGCAGCTCACAGGTGGGCTGGAACACCGGGGAGCTGTTTTTT. It translates to CASSSQVGWNTGELFF.

This clone was picked up one time. The chain carries TRBV7-8 and TRBJ2-5; 7 bases fit TRBD1. Germline CDR1 is SGHVS and CDR2 is FQNEAQ. Trimming removed 0 bases from V and 2 bases from J; junction bases left unmatched: 3. The CDR3 runs 15 residues. The CDR3 protein is CASSLARQGQETQYF. The CDR3 DNA follows: TGTGCCAGCAGCTTAGCCAGACAGGGACAAGAGACCCAGTACTTC.

This clone appeared once. The chain recombines TRBV18 with TRBJ2-3; tentatively, D is TRBD1 (5 bases). The ends were cut back, 0 bases at V and 4 bases at J, with 8 bases in the middle. Germline assignment: CDR1 KGHSH and CDR2 LQKENI. CDR3 length: 14 residues. CDR3 region: CASSPPGRADTQYF. The CDR3 DNA reads TGTGCCAGCTCACCACCGGGCAGGGCAGATACGCAGTATTTT.

This clone showed up just a few times. This sequence joins TRBV11-2 and TRBJ2-1; D may correspond to TRBD1 or TRBD2 (5 bases each). The CDR3 spans 14 residues. The germline V gene encodes CDR1 SGHAT and CDR2 FQNNGV. Deletions cut 5 bases from V and 8 bases from J, with 16 bases between. The CDR3 DNA reads as TGTGCCAGCAGCCCGGGGTCAGGGTTCGATGAGCAGTTCTTC. It yields the protein CASSPGSGFDEQFF.

This clone was recorded a few times. The DNA for the CDR3 is TGTGCCAGCAGCTTAAGGACTAGCGGGAGCAATGAGCAGTTCTTC. Translated: CASSLRTSGSNEQFF. This rearrangement joins TRBV7-3 to TRBJ2-1; 13 nucleotides align to TRBD2. Unmatched junction bases numbered 0, after V lost 1 base and J lost 6 bases. From germline, CDR1 is SGHTA and CDR2 FQGTGA. This CDR3 is 15 amino acids long. The entire variable domain, with the rest obtained from reference TRBV7-3 and TRBJ2-1, is as follows: GAGVSQTPSNKVTEKGKYVELRCDPISGHTALYWYRQSLGQGPEFLIYFQGTGAADDSGLPNDRFFAVRPEGSVSTLKIQRTERGDSAVYLCASSLRTSGSNEQFFGPGTRLTVL.

This clone was observed a few times. The gene calls are TRBV7-3 and TRBJ1-1; possibly TRBD1 for D (5 bases). Germline-derived CDR1 and CDR2 are SGHTA and FQGTGA. The V gene lost 6 bases and the J gene lost 5 bases, with 13 bases spanning the gap. The CDR3 covers 13 residues. The CDR3 protein is CASSLRQGTEAFF. The CDR3 DNA sequence: TGTGCCAGCAGTCTGAGGCAGGGTACTGAAGCTTTCTTT.

The rearrangement uses TRBV10-3 and TRBJ2-5; 12 bases agree with TRBD2. There are 16 residues in the CDR3. CDR1 is ENHRY and CDR2 is SYGVKD in the germline V gene. V lost 2 bases, J lost 5 bases, and 6 bases stayed unmatched. CDR3 loop: CAISENLAGGLETQYF. The CDR3 DNA follows: TGTGCCATCAGTGAGAACCTAGCGGGAGGGTTGGAGACCCAGTACTTC.

This sequence joins TRBV4-2 and TRBJ2-1; 10 bases match TRBD2. Germline lookup yields CDR1 LGHNA and CDR2 YNFKEQ. The junction had 15 bases not matched to a gene; V was cut back by 0 bases and J by 4 bases. The CDR3 is made up of 20 amino acids. The CDR3 nucleotides read TGTGCCAGCAGCCAAGATGCCGCGGGGGGTCTAGCGGGAGCTTACAATGAGCAGTTCTTC. This encodes CASSQDAAGGLAGAYNEQFF.

The chain employs TRBV6-5 and TRBJ2-3, with TRBD2 identical over 8 bases. J was trimmed by 2 bases and V by 0 bases; bases with no gene match: 4. The CDR3 length is 16 residues. Germline V gene lookup returns CDR1 MNHEY and CDR2 SVGAGI. The CDR3 protein is CASSYSRGGNTDTQYF. CDR3 coding DNA: TGTGCCAGCAGTTACTCACGGGGGGGAAACACAGATACGCAGTATTTT.

The rearrangement joins TRBV6-2 or TRBV6-3 to TRBJ1-2; 7 bases line up with TRBD1. This CDR3 is built from 13 residues. Germline assignment: CDR1 MNHEY and CDR2 SVGEGT. V shed 5 bases and J 4 bases; nucleotides not matched to a gene: 4. The CDR3 bases are TGTGCCAGCAGTGGACAGGCGATCTATGGCTACACCTTC. This encodes CASSGQAIYGYTF.